This T cell receptor beta chain was captured by sequencing in a study of T cell changes during pregnancy in multiple sclerosis. The CDR3 has 12 amino acids. Trimming took 5 bases from V and 4 from J, leaving 9 bases between them. Germline loops: CDR1 MNHNS, CDR2 SASEGT. Libraries were prepared by immunoSEQ multiplex PCR; TCRdb keeps only in-frame clonotypes and omits some of them. The sample carries fewer than 50,000 clones, around 94% recorded once. The source of this sequence is a female donor with multiple sclerosis, enrolled in a pregnancy study. V gene TRBV6-1 combines with J gene TRBJ2-7; no firm D call. The sample here was CD4+ T cells from peripheral blood mononuclear cells, taken in the third trimester of pregnancy. The CDR3 DNA is TGTGCCAGCAGTTTCTCAGCGTACGAGCAGTACTTC. It codes for CASSFSAYEQYF.